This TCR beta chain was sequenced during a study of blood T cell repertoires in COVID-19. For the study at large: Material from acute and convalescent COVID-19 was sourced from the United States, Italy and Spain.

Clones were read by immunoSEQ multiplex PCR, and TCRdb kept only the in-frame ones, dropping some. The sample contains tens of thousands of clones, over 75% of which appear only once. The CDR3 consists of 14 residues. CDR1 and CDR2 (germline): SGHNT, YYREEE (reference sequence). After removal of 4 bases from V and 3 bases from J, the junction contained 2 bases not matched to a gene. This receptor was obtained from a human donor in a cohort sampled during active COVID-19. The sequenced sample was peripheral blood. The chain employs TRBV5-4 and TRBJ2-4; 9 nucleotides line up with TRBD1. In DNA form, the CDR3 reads TGTGCCAGCAGCGCGGACAGGGGCAAAAACATTCAGTACTTC. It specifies CASSADRGKNIQYF.